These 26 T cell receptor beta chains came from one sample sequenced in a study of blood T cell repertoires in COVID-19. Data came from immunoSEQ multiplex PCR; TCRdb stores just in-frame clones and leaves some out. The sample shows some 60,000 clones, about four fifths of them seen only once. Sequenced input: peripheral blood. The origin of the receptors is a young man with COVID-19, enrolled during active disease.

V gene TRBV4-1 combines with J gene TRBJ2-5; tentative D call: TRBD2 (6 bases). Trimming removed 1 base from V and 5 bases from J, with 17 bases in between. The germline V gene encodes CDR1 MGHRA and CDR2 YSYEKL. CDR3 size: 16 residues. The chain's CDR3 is CASSQGRAGSLETQYF. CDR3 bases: TGCGCCAGCAGCCAAGGGAGGGCAGGGAGTCTCGAGACCCAGTACTTC.

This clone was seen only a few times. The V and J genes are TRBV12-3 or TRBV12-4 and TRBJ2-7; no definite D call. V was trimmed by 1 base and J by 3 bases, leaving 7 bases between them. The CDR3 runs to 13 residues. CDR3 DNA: TGTGCCAGCAGTTTAGGGAACTACTACGAGCAGTACTTC. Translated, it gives CASSLGNYYEQYF.

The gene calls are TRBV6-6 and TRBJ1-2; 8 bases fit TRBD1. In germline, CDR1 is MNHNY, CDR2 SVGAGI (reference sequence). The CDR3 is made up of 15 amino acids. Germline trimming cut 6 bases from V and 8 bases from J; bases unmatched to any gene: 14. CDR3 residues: CASSLDRGYLWGYTF. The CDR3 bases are TGTGCCAGCAGCCTCGACAGGGGCTATCTATGGGGCTACACCTTC.

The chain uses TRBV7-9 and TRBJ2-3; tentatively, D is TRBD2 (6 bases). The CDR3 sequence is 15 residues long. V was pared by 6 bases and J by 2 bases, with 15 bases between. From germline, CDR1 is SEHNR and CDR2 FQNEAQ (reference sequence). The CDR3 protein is CASRSLAGSTDTQYF. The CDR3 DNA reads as TGTGCCAGCAGAAGTCTCGCGGGGTCCACAGATACGCAGTATTTT.

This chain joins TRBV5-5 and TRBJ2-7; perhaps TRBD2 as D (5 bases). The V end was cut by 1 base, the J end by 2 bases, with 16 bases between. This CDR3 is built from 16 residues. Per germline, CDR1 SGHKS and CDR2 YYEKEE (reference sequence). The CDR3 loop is CASSLTGSRLPYEQYF. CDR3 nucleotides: TGTGCCAGCAGCTTGACGGGGTCCAGGCTACCCTACGAGCAGTACTTC.

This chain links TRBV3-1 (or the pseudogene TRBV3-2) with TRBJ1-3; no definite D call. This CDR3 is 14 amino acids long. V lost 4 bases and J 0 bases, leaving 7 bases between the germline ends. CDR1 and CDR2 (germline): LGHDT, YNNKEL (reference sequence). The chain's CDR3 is CASSPDSSGNTIYF. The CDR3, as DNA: TGTGCCAGCAGCCCTGATAGCTCTGGAAACACCATATATTTT.

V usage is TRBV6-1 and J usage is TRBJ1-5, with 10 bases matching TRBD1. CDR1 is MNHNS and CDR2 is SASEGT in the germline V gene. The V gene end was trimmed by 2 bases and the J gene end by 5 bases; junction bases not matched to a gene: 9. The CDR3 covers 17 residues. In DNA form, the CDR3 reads TGTGCCAGCAGTGAACGGGGACAGGGGTTCGGGCATCAGCCCCAGCATTTT. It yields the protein CASSERGQGFGHQPQHF.

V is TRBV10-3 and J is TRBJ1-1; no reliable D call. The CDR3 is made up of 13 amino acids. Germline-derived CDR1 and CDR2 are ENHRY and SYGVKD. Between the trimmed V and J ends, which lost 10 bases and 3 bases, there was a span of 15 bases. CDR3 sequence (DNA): TGTGCCAGCGGACGGACGAGGGACACTGAAGCTTTCTTT. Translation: CASGRTRDTEAFF.

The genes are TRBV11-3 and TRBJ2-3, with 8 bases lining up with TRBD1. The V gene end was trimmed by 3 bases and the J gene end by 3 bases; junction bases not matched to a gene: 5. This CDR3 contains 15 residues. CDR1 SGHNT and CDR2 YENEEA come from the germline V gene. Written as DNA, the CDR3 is TGTGCCAGCAGCTTCCGACAGGGGAAGACAGATACGCAGTATTTT. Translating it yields CASSFRQGKTDTQYF.

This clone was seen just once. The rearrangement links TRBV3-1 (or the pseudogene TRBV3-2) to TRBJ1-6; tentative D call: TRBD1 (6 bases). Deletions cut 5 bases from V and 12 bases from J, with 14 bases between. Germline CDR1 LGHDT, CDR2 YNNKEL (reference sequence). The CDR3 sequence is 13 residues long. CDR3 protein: CASSSRGPGPLHF. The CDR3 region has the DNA TGTGCCAGCAGCTCCAGGGGCCCGGGACCCCTCCACTTT.

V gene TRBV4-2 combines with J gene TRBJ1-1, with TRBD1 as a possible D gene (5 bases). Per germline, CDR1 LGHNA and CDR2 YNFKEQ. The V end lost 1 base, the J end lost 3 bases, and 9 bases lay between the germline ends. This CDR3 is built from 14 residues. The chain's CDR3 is CASSQAGDYTEAFF. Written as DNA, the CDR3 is TGTGCCAGCAGCCAAGCGGGGGACTACACTGAAGCTTTCTTT.

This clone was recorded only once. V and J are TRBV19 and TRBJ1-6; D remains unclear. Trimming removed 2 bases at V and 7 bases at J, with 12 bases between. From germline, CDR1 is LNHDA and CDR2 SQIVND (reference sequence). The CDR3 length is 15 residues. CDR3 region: CASSITHPVNSPLHF. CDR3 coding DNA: TGTGCCAGTAGTATAACCCACCCAGTGAATTCACCCCTCCACTTT.

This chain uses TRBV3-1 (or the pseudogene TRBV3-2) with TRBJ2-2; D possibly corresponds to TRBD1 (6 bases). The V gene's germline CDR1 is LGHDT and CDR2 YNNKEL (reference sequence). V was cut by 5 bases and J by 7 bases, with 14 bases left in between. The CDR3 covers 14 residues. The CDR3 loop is CASSTQGRSGELFF. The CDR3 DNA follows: TGTGCCAGCAGCACACAGGGACGGAGCGGGGAGCTGTTTTTT.

Here the CDR3 DNA reads TGCGCCAGCAGCCCACCGGCCCGTTTTCCGGGCGAGCAGTACTTC. It translates to CASSPPARFPGEQYF. The gene calls are TRBV4-1 and TRBJ2-7; D ambiguous. Trimming removed 4 bases from V and 6 bases from J, with 19 bases in between. In germline, CDR1 is MGHRA, CDR2 YSYEKL. The CDR3 is made up of 15 amino acids.

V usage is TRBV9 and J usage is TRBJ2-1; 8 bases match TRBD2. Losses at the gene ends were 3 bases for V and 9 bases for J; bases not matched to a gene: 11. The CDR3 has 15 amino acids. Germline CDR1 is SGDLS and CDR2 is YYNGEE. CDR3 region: CASSASGREMGEQFF. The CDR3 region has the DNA TGTGCCAGCAGCGCCTCCGGGAGGGAGATGGGTGAGCAGTTCTTC.

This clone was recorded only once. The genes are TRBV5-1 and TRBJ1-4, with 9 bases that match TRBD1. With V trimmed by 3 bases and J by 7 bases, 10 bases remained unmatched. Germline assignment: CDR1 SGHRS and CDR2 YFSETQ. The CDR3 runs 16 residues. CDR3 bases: TGCGCCAGCAGCTCGTCCCCCGGGACAGGGACTGAAAAACTGTTTTTT. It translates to CASSSSPGTGTEKLFF.

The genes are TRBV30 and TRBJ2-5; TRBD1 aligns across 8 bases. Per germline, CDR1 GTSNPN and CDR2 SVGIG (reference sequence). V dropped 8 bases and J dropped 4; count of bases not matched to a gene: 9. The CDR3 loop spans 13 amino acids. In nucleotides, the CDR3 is TGTGCCCGAAACCAGGGGACAGGAGAGACCCAGTACTTC. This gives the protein CARNQGTGETQYF. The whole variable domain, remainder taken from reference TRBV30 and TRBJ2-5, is SQTIHQWPATLVQPVGSPLSLECTVEGTSNPNLYWYRQAAGRGLQLLFYSVGIGQISSEVPQNLSASRPQDRQFILSSKKLLLSDSGFYLCARNQGTGETQYFGPGTRLLVL.

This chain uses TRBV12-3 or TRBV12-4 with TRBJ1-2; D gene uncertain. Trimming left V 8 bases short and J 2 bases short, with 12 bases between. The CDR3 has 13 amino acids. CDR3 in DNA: TGTGCCAGCCATAAAACAGAGAACTATGGCTACACCTTC. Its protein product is CASHKTENYGYTF.

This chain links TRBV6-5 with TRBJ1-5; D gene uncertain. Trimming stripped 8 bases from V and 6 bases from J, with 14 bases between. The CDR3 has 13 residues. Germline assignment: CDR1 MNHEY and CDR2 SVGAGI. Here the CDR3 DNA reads TGTGCCAGCGCTACAGCTTATGGTCAGCCCCAGCATTTT. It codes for CASATAYGQPQHF.

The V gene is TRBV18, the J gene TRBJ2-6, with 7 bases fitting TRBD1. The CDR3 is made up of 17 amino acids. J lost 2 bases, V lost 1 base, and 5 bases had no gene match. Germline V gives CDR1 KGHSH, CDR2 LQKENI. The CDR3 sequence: CASSPQGASTGANVLTF. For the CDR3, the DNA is TGTGCCAGCTCACCACAGGGGGCGAGTACTGGGGCCAACGTCCTGACTTTC.

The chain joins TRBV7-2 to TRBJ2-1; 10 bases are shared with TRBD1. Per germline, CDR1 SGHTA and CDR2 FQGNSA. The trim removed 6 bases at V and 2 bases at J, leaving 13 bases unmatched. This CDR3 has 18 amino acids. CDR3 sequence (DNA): TGTGCCAGCAGGGCTAAAGACCCCGGACAGGGGGCCTACAATGAGCAGTTCTTC. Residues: CASRAKDPGQGAYNEQFF.

CDR3 nucleotides: TGTGCCAGCAGCGTAGAAGGTTCTAGCGGGGGGCGCACAGATACGCAGTATTTT. Translated, it gives CASSVEGSSGGRTDTQYF. This sequence joins TRBV9 and TRBJ2-3; 11 nucleotides align to TRBD2. CDR3 length: 18 residues. Germline CDR1 SGDLS, CDR2 YYNGEE. Trimming cost V 0 bases and J 1 base; bases outside gene matches: 7. The whole variable domain, filled in from reference TRBV9 and TRBJ2-3, reads DSGVTQTPKHLITATGQRVTLRCSPRSGDLSVYWYQQSLDQGLQFLIQYYNGEERAKGNILERFSAQQFPDLHSELNLSSLELGDSALYFCASSVEGSSGGRTDTQYFGPGTRLTVL.

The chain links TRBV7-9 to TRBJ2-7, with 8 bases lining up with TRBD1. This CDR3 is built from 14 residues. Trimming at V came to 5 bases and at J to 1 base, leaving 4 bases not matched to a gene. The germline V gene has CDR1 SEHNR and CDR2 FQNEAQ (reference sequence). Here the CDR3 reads CASSQWTGSYEQYF. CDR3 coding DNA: TGTGCCAGCAGCCAGTGGACAGGGTCCTACGAGCAGTACTTC.

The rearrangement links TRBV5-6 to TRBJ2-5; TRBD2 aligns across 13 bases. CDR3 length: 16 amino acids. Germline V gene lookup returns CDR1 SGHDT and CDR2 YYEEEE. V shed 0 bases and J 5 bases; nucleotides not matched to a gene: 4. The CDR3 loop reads CASSLGTSGSRETQYF. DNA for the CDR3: TGTGCCAGCAGCTTGGGGACTAGCGGGAGTAGGGAGACCCAGTACTTC. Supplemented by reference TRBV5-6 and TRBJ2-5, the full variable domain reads DAGVTQSPTHLIKTRGQQVTLRCSPKSGHDTVSWYQQALGQGPQFIFQYYEEEERQRGNFPDRFSGHQFPNYSSELNVNALLLGDSALYLCASSLGTSGSRETQYFGPGTRLLVL.

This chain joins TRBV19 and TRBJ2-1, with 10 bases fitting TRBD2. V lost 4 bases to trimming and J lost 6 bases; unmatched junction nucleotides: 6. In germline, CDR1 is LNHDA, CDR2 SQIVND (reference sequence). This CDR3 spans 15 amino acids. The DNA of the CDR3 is TGTGCCAGTAGTACAGCTAGCGGGAGTTTCAATGAGCAGTTCTTC. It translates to CASSTASGSFNEQFF.

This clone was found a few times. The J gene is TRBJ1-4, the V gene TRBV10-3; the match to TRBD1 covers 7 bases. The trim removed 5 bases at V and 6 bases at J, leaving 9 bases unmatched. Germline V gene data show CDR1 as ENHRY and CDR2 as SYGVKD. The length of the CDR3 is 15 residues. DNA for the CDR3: TGTGCCATCAGTTCCACCCAGGGGGGTGATGAAAAACTGTTTTTT. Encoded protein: CAISSTQGGDEKLFF.